What follows describes a single T cell receptor beta chain. The data derive from a study of blood T cell repertoires in COVID-19. TCRdb's table, derived via immunoSEQ multiplex PCR, lists solely in-frame clones and lacks some. The table includes approximately 160,000 clones, roughly 83% detected once. V gave up 4 bases and J gave up 5 bases; unmatched junction bases: 4. Germline V gives CDR1 LGHNA, CDR2 YSLEER. This CDR3 has 13 residues. The rearrangement joins TRBV4-3 to TRBJ2-7, with TRBD2 matching 8 bases. The sample comprised peripheral blood. The sequence was obtained from a woman older than 75 with active or convalescent COVID-19. CDR3 in amino acids: CASSRDSGDEQYF. CDR3 DNA: TGCGCCAGCAGCCGAGATAGCGGGGACGAGCAGTACTTC.